The clone carrying this T cell receptor beta chain was counted between two and nine times. Its antigen remains unknown. The CDR3 contains 11 residues. Trimming cost V 2 bases and J 5 bases, with 4 bases left between them. Germline values: CDR1 ENHRY, CDR2 SYGVKD. This sample is part of a study of early T cells in non-severe SARS-CoV-2 infection. Study observations and caveats: A preference for anti-spike CD8 responses marked VDJdb matching, which missed private and CD4 specificities.

Attachment of unique molecular identifiers to individual cDNA molecules was performed. TCRdb re-analysed the 5' RACE reads in MiXCR, keeping a single row per CDR3 protein. The data contain 60,000 to 75,000 distinct CDR3 sequences, roughly 10% of them seen just once; the ten biggest clones take up almost 6.5%. The chain couples TRBV10-3 to TRBJ2-7; no definite D call. Sequences were obtained from whole blood. This sequence originates from an adult who was a healthcare worker with PCR-confirmed SARS-CoV-2 infection or an uninfected control (not recorded which). The CDR3 coding sequence is TGTGCCATCAGTGAGGCAGACGAGCAGTACTTC. This translates into CAISEADEQYF.